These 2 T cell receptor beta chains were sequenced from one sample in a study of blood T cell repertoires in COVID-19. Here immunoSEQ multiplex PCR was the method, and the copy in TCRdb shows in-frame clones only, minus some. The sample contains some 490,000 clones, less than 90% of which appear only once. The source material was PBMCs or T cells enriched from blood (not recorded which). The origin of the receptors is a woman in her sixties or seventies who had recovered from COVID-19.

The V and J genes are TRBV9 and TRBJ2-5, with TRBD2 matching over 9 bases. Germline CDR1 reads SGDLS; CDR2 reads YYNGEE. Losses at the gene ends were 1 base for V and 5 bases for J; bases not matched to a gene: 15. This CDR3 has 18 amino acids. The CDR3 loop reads CASSVKGAGRGGQETQYF. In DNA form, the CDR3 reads TGTGCCAGCAGCGTAAAGGGTGCTGGGCGGGGGGGCCAGGAGACCCAGTACTTC.

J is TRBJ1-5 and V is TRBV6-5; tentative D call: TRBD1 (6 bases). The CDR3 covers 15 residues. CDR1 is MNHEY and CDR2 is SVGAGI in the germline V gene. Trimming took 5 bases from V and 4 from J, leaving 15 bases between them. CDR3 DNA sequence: TGTGCCAGCAGTCCGGGGGGGGCTGCAAATCAGCCCCAGCATTTT. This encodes CASSPGGAANQPQHF.